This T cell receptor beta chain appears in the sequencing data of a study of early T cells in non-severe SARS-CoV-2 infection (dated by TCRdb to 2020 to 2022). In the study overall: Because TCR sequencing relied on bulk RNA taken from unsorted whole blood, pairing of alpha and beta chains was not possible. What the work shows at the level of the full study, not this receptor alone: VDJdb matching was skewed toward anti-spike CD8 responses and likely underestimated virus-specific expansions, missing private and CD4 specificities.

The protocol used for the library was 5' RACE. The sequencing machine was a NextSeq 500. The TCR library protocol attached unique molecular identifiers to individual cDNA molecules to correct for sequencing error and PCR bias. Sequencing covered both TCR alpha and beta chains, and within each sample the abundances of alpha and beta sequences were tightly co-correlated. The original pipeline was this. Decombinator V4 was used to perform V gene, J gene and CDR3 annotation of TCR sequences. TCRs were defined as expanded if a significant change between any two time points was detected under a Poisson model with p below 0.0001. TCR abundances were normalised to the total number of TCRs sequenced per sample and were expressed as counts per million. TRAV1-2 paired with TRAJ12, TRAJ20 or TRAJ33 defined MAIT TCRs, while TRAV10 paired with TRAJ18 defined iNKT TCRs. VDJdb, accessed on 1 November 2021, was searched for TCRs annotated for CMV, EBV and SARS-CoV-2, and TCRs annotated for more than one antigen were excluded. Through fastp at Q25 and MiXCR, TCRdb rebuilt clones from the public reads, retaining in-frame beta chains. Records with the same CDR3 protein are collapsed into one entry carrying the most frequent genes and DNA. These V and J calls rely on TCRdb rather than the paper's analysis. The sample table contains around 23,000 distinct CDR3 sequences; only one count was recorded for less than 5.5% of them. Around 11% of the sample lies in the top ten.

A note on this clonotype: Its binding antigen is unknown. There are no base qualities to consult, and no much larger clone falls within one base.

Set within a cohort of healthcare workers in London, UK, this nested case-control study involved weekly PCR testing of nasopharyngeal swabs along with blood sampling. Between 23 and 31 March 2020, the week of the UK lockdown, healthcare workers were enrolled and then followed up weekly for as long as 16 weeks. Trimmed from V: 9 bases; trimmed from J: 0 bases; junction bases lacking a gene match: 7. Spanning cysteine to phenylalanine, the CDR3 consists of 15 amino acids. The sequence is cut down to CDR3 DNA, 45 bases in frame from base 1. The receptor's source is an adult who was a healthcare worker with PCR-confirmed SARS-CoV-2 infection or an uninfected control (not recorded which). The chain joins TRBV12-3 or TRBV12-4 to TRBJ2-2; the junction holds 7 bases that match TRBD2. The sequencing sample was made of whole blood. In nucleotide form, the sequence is TGTGCCAGTAGGATAGCGGGCGCGAACACCGGGGAGCTGTTTTTT. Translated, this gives CASRIAGANTGELFF.